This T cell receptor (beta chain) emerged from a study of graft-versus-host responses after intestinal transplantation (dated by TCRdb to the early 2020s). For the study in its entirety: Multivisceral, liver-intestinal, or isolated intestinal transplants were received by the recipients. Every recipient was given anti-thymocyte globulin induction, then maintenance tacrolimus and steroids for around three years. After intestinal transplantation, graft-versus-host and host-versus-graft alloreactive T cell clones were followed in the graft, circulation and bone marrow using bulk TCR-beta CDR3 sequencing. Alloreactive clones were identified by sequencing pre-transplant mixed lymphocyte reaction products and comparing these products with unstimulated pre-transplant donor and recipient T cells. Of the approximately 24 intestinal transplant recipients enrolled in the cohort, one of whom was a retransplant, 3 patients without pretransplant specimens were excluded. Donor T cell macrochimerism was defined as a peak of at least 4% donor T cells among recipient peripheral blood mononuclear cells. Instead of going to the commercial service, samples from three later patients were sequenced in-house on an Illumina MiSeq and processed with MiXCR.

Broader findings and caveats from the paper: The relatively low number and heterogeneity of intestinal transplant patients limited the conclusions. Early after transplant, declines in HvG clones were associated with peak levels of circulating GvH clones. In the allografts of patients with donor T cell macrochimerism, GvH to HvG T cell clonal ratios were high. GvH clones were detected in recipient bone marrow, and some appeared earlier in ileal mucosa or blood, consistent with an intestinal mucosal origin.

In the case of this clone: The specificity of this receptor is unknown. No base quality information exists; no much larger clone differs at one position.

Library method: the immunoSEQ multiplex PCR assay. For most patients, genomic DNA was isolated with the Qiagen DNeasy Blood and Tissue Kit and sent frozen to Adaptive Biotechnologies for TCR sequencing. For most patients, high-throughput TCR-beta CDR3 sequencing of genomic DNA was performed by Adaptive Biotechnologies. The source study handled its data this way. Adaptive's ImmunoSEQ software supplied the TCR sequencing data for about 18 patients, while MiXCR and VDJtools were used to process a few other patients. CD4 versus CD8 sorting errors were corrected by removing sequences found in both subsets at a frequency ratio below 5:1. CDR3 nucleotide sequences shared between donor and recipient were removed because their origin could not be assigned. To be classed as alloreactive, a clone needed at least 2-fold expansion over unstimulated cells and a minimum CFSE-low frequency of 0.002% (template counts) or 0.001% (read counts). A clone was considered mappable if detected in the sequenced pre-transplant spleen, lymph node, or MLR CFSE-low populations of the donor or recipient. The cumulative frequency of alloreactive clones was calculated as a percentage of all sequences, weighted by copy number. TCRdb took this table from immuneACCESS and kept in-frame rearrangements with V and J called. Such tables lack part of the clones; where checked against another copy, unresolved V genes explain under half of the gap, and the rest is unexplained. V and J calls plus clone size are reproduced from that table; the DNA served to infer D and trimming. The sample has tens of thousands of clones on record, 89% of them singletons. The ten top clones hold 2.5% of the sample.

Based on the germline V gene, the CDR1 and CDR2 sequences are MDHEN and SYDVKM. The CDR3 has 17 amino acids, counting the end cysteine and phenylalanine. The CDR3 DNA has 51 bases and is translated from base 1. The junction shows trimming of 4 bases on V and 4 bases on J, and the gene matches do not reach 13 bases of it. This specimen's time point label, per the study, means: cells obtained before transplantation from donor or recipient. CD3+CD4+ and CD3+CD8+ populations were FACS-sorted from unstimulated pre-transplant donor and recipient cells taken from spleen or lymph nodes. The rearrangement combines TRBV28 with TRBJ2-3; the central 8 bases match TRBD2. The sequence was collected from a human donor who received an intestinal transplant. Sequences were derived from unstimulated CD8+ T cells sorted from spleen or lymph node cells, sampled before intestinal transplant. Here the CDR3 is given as CASSSPIQRELADTQYF. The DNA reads TGTGCCAGCAGTTCTCCCATCCAGCGGGAGCTCGCAGATACGCAGTATTTT.